This T cell receptor (beta chain) originates from a study of vaccination effects on CD4 cells after COVID-19. Study at large: Prior to sequencing, the ViraFEST assay stimulated PBMC with viral peptide pools, which expanded the antigen-specific CD4+ T cells. Samples collected post-vaccine were obtained a median of 72 days after the second dose.

CD4+ T cell isolation took place after approximately ten days of culture. Two-dose BNT162b2 or mRNA-1273 vaccination was given to participants. Nucleocapsid antibodies stayed negative before and after vaccination, showing no earlier SARS-CoV-2 infection. Only in-frame clones appear in the TCRdb table, and some are missing; sequencing was by immunoSEQ multiplex PCR. This table holds tens of thousands of clones, about 81% found once. About this clone: The target antigen is unknown.

V lost 6 bases, J lost 3 bases, and 5 bases stayed unmatched. The CDR3 is made up of 14 amino acids. Germline V gives CDR1 MRHNA, CDR2 SNTAGT. This material consisted of CD4+ T cells from PBMCs cultured without peptide, taken after COVID-19 vaccination. The sequence derives from a human donor who received a COVID-19 vaccine. V usage is TRBV6-4 and J usage is TRBJ2-3; 8 nucleotides line up with TRBD1. The CDR3 reads CASSPDRATDTQYF. CDR3 sequence (DNA): TGTGCCAGCAGCCCGGACAGGGCAACAGATACGCAGTATTTT.